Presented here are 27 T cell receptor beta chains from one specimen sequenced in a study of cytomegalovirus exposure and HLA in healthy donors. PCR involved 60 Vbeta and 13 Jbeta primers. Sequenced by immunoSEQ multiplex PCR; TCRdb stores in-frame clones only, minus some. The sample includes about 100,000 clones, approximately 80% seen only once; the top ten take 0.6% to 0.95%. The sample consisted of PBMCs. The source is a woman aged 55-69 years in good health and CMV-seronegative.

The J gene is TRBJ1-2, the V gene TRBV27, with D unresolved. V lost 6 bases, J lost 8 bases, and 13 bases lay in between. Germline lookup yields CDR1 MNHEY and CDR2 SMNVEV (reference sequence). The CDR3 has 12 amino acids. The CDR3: CASSHNSGGYTF. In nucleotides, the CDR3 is TGTGCCAGCAGCCATAACTCGGGAGGCTACACCTTC.

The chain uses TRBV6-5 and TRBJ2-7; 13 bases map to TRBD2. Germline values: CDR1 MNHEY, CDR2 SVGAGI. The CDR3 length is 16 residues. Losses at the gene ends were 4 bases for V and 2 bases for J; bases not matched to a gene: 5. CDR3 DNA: TGTGCCAGCAGTTCCCCGGGACTAGCGGGACCCTACGAGCAGTACTTC. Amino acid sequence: CASSSPGLAGPYEQYF.

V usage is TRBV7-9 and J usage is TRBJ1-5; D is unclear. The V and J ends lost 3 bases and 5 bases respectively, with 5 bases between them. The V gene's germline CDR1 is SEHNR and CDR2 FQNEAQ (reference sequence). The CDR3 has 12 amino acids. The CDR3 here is CASSFVDQPQHF. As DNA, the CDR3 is TGTGCCAGCAGCTTCGTAGATCAGCCCCAGCATTTT.

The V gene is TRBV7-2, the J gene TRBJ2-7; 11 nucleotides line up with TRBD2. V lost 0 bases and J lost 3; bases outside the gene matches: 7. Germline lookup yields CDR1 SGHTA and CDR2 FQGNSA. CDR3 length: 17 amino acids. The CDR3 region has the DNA TGTGCCAGCAGCTTAGCTAGCGGGAGGGCCTTGAACTACGAGCAGTACTTC. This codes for CASSLASGRALNYEQYF.

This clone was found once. CDR3 loop: CASNAGSEAFF. In DNA form, the CDR3 reads TGTGCCAGCAACGCCGGGTCTGAAGCTTTCTTT. The V call is TRBV7-9, the J call TRBJ1-1, with D hard to call. The V gene lost 7 bases and the J gene lost 6 bases, with 9 bases spanning the gap. The CDR3 runs to 11 residues. In germline, CDR1 is SEHNR, CDR2 FQNEAQ (reference sequence). The full variable domain, with the rest looked up from reference TRBV7-9 and TRBJ1-1, is DTGVSQNPRHKITKRGQNVTFRCDPISEHNRLYWYRQTLGQGPEFLTYFQNEAQLEKSRLLSDRFSAERPKGSFSTLEIQRTEQGDSAMYLCASNAGSEAFFGQGTRLTVV.

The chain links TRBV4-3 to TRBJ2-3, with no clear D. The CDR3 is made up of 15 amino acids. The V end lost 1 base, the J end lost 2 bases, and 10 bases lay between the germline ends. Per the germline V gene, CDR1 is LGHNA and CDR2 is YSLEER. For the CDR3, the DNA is TGCGCCAGCAGCCAAGCTTATCTCCTCACAGATACGCAGTATTTT. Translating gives CASSQAYLLTDTQYF.

Here the CDR3 reads CASSTYRQGEEKLFF. CDR3 DNA sequence: TGTGCCAGCAGTACGTATCGACAGGGTGAAGAAAAACTGTTTTTT. The V and J genes are TRBV28 and TRBJ1-4; 7 nucleotides line up with TRBD1. Germline trimming cut 5 bases from V and 8 bases from J; bases unmatched to any gene: 11. From germline, CDR1 is MDHEN and CDR2 SYDVKM. This CDR3 contains 15 residues.

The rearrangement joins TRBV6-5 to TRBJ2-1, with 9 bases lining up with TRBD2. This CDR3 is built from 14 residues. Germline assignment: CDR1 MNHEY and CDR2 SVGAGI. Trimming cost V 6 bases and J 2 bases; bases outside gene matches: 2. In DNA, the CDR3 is TGTGCCAGCAGAATAGCGGGGGCCTACAATGAGCAGTTCTTC. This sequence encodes CASRIAGAYNEQFF.

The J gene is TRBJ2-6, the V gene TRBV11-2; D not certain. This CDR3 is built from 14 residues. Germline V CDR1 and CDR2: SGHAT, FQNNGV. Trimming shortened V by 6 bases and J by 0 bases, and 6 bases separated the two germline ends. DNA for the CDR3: TGTGCCAGCAGTCTGTTCTCTGGGGCCAACGTCCTGACTTTC. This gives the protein CASSLFSGANVLTF.

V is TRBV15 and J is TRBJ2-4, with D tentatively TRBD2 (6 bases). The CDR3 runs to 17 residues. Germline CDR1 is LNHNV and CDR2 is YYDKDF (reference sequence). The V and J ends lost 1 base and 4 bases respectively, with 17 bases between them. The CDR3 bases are TGTGCCACCAGCAGAGGTCCTGGACTAAGCCAAAAAAACATTCAGTACTTC. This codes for CATSRGPGLSQKNIQYF.

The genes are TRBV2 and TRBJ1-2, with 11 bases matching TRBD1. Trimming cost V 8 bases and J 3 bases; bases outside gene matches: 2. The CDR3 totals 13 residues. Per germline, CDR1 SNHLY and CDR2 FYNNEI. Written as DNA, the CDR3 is TGTGCCAGCCAGGGACAGGGGGACTATGGCTACACCTTC. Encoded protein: CASQGQGDYGYTF.

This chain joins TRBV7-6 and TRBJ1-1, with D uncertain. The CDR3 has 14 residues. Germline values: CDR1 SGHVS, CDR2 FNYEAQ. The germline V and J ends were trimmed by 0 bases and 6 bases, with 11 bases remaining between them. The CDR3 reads CASSLAYGGPEAFF. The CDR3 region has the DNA TGTGCCAGCAGCTTAGCCTATGGAGGCCCTGAAGCTTTCTTT.

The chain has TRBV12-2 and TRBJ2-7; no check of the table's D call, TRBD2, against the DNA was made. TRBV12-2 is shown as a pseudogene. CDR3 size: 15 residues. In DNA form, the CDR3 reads TGTGCAAGTCGCATAAAGGTGCTAGCGGGACGCGAGCAGTACTTC. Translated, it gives CASRIKVLAGREQYF.

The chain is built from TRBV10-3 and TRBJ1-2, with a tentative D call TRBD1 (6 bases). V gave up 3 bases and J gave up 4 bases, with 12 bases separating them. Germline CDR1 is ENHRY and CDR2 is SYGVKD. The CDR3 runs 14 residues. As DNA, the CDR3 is TGTGCCATCAGTGAAAGGGAGGGGGGCTATGGCTACACCTTC. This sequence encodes CAISEREGGYGYTF.

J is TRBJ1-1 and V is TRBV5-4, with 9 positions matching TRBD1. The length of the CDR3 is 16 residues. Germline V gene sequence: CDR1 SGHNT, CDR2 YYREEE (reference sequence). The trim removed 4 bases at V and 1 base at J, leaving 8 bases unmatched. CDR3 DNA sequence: TGTGCCAGCAGCCCACCCCCGGGACAGGGGAACACTGAAGCTTTCTTT. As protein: CASSPPPGQGNTEAFF.

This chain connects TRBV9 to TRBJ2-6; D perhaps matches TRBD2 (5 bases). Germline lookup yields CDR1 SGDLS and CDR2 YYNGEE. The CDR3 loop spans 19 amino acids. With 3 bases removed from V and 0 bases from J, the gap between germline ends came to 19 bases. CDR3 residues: CASSGAGVGMSSGANVLTF. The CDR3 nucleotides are TGTGCCAGCAGCGGGGCCGGGGTGGGGATGTCCTCTGGGGCCAACGTCCTGACTTTC.

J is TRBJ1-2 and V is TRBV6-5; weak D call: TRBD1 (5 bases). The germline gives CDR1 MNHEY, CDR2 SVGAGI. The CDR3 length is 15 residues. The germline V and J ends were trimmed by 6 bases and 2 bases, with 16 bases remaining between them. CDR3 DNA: TGTGCCAGCAGCAAACCCGGGGGGTTAAACTATGGCTACACCTTC. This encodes CASSKPGGLNYGYTF.

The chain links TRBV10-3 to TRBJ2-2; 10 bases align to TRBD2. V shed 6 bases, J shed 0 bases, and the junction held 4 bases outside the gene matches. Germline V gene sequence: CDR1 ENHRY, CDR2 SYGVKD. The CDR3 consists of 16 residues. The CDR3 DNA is TGTGCCATCAGACCTACTAGCGGGGCGAACACCGGGGAGCTGTTTTTT. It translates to CAIRPTSGANTGELFF.

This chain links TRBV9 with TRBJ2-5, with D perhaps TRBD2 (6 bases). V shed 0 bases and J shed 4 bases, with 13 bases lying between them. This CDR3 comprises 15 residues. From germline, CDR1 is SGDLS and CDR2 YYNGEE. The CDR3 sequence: CASSVGLASLETQYF. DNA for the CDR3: TGTGCCAGCAGCGTAGGTCTAGCGTCGCTAGAGACCCAGTACTTC.

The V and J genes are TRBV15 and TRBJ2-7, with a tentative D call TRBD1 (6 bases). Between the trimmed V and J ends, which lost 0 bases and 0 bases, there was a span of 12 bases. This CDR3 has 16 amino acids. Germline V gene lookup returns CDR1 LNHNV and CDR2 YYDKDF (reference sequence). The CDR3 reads CATSRDLTGSSYEQYF. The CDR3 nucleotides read TGTGCCACCAGCAGAGATCTAACAGGGAGCTCCTACGAGCAGTACTTC.

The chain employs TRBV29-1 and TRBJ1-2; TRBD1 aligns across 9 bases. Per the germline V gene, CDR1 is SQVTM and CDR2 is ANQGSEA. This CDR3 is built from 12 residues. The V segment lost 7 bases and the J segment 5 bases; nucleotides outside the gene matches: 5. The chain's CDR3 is CSATGTGYGYTF. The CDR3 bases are TGCAGCGCTACCGGGACAGGGTATGGCTACACCTTC. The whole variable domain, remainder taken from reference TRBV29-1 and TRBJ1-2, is SAVISQKPSRDICQRGTSLTIQCQVDSQVTMMFWYRQQPGQSLTLIATANQGSEATYESGFVIDKFPISRPNLTFSTLTVSNMSPEDSSIYLCSATGTGYGYTFGSGTRLTVV.

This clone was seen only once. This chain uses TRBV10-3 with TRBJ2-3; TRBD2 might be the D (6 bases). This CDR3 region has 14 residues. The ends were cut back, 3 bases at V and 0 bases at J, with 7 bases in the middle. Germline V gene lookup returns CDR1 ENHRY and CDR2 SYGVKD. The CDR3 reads CAISDGSSTDTQYF. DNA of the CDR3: TGTGCCATCAGTGACGGGAGCAGCACAGATACGCAGTATTTT.

As DNA, the CDR3 is TGTGCCAGCAGTCACGGGGGGGCCGCCTACAATGAGCAGTTCTTC. It is translated as CASSHGGAAYNEQFF. The V call is TRBV7-2, the J call TRBJ2-1, with TRBD2 matching over 8 bases. J lost 2 bases, V lost 6 bases, and 6 bases had no gene match. CDR3 length: 15 amino acids. Germline V gene lookup returns CDR1 SGHTA and CDR2 FQGNSA.

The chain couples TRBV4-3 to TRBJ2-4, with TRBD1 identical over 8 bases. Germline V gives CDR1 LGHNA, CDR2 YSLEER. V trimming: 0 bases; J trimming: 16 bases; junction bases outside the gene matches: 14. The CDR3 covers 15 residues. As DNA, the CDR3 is TGCGCCAGCAGCCAAGATCATGGAAGGACAGGGCTGGTATACTTC. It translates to CASSQDHGRTGLVYF.

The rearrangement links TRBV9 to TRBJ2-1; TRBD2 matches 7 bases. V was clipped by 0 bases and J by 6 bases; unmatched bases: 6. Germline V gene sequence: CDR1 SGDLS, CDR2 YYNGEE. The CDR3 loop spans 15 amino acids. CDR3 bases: TGTGCCAGCAGCGTAGGACTAGCCTATGTCAATGAGCAGTTCTTC. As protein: CASSVGLAYVNEQFF.

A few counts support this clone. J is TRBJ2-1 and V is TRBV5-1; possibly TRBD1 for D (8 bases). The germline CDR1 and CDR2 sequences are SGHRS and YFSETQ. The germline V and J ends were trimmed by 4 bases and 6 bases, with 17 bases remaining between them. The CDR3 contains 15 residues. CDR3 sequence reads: CASSTGQGGGNEQFF. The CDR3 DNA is TGCGCCAGCAGCACCGGACAGGGAGGGGGCAATGAGCAGTTCTTC. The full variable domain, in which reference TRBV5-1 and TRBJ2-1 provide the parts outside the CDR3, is KAGVTQTPRYLIKTRGQQVTLSCSPISGHRSVSWYQQTPGQGLQFLFEYFSETQRNKGNFPGRFSGRQFSNSRSEMNVSTLELGDSALYLCASSTGQGGGNEQFFGPGTRLTVL.

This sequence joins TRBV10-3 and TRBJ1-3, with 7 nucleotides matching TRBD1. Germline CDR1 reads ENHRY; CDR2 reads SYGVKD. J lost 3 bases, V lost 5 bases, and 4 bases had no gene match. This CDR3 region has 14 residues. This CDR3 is CAISRTGDGNTIYF. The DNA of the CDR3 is TGTGCCATCAGTCGAACAGGGGATGGAAACACCATATATTTT.